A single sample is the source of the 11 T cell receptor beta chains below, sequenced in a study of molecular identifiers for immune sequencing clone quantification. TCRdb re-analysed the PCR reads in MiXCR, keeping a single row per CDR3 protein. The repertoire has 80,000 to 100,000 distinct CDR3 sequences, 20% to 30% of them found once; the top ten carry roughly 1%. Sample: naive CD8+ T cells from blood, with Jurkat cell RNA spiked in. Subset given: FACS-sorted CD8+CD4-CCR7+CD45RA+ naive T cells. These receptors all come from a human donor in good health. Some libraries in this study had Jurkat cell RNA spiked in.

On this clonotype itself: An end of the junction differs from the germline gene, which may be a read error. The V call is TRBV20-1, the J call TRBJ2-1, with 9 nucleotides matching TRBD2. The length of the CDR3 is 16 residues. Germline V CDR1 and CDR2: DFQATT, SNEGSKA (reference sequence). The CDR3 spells CSAQPTLAGHYNELFF. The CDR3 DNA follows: TGCAGTGCGCAACCGACCCTAGCGGGGCACTACAATGAGCTGTTCTTC.

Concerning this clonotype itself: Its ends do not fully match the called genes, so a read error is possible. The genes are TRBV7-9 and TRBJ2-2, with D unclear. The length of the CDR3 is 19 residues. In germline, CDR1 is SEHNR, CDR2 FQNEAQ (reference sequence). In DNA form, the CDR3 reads TGTGCCAACAGCTTAGAGAGTGTGATCGGACGGACGAACACCGGGGAGCTGTTTTTT. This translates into CANSLESVIGRTNTGELFF.

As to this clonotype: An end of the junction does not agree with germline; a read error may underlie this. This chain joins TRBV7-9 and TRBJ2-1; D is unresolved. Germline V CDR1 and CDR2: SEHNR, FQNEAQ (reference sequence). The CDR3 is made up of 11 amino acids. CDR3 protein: CTSSTKGEQFF. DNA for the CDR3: TGTACCAGCAGCACAAAAGGTGAGCAGTTCTTC.

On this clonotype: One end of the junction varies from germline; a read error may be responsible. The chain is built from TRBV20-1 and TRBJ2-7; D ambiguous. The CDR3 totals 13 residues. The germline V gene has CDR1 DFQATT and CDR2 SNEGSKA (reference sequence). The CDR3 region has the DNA TGCAGTGCTAGATTGGACGGAAACTACGAGCAGCACTTC. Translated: CSARLDGNYEQHF.

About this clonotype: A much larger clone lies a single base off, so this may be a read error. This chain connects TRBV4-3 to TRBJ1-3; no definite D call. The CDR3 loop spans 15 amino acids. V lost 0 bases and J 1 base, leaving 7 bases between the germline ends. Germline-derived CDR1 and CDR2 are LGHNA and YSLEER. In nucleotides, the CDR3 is TGCGCCAGCAGCCAAGAAGAACAATCTGGAAACACCATATATTTT. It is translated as CASSQEEQSGNTIYF.

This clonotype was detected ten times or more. The CDR3 region is CASSFTSGSYEQYF. CDR3 DNA sequence: TGTGCCAGCAGCTTTACTAGCGGGTCCTACGAGCAGTACTTC. The rearrangement uses TRBV11-2 and TRBJ2-7; 9 bases match TRBD2. From germline, CDR1 is SGHAT and CDR2 FQNNGV. This CDR3 spans 14 amino acids. The V gene end was trimmed by 3 bases and the J gene end by 1 base; junction bases not matched to a gene: 1.

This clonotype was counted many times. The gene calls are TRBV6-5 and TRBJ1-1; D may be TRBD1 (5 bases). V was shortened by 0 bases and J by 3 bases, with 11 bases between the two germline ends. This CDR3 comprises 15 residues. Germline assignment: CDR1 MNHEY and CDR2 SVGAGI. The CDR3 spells CASSYSKRGYTEAFF. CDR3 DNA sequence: TGTGCCAGCAGTTACTCGAAAAGGGGCTACACTGAAGCTTTCTTT.

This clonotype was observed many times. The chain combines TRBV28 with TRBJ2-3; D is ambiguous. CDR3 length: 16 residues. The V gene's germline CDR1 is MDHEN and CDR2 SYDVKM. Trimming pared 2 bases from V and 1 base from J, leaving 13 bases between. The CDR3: CASSLGFPTGTDTQYF. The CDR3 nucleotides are TGTGCCAGCAGTTTAGGGTTTCCAACGGGCACAGATACGCAGTATTTT.

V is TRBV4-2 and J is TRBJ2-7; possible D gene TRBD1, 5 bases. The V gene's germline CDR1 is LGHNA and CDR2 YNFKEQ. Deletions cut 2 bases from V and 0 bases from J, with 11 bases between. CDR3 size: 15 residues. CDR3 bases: TGTGCCAGCAGCCAACTGACAGCCAACTCCTACGAGCAGTACTTC. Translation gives CASSQLTANSYEQYF.

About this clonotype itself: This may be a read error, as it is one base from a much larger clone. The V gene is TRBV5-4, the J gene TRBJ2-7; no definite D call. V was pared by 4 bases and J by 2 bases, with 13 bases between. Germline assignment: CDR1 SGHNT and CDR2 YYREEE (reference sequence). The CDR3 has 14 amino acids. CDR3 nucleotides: TGTGCCAGCAGCCTCGGTGTCACTACCTACGAGCAGTACTTC. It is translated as CASSLGVTTYEQYF. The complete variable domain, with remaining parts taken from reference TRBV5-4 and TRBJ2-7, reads ETGVTQSPTHLIKTRGQQVTLRCSSQSGHNTVSWYQQALGQGPQFIFQYYREEENGRGNFPPRFSGLQFPNYSSELNVNALELDDSALYLCASSLGVTTYEQYFGPGTRLTVT.

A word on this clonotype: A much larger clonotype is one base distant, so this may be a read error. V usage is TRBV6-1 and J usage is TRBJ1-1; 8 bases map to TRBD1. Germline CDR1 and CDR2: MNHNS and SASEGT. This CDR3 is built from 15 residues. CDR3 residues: CASSEWTGLNTEAVF. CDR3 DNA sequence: TGTGCCAGCAGTGAGTGGACAGGGCTGAACACTGAAGCTGTCTTT.